The present T cell receptor (beta chain) was sequenced within a study of CXCR3-negative and CXCR3-positive naive CD8 T cells. CDR1 is SGHTA, CDR2 FQGNSA, per germline. The CDR3 loop spans 12 amino acids. 5' RACE that incorporated UMI labels was used to prepare the TRB cDNA libraries. TCRdb reprocessed the 5' RACE reads, with one entry per CDR3 protein and no DNA. The sample's table shows about 50,000 distinct CDR3 sequences. The chain has TRBV7-2 and TRBJ1-1; TCRdb's D gene call, TRBD1, goes unchecked for lack of DNA. This clonotype originated in a human donor in good health. Some clones in this sample may be carry-over from other donors' samples. Sequencing was performed on naive CXCR3- CD8+ T cells from blood. The subset denotes: CD45RO-CCR7+CD27+CD95- naive CD8+ T cells lacking CXCR3 (TNR3-). CDR3 loop: CASSPTGAEAFF.